Listed here is a single TCR beta chain. Its antigen is still unknown. The record has no base qualities; no much larger clone is one base away. The data derive from a study of cytomegalovirus exposure and HLA in healthy donors (dated by TCRdb to the late 2010s). In terms of the full investigation: An earlier analysis of approximately 550 of the donors reported 276 Gb of sequence data and about 100 million unique TCR beta sequences from roughly 200 million T cells. All discovery cohort repertoires had been generated using a single sequencing platform. About five DR-DQ haplotypes were treated as single units for association and clustering because of strong linkage in the cohort. Rather than using new phenotypic data, the later analysis identified candidate immune exposures from TCR beta sequences and from how often those sequences occurred across donors. Across approximately 400 genotyped donors of the cohort, an average of about 200,000 unique TCR beta nucleotide sequences per donor were sequenced, and around 19% of those sequences were non-productive. Of the roughly 400 genotyped donors, 81% were placed in the genetic ancestry cluster associated with self-reported Caucasian donors. An early release covering roughly 640 HLA-typed donors comprised about 320 gigabases of sequencing data and roughly 85 million unique TCR sequences. To predict cytomegalovirus infection status, the study combined high-throughput TCR immunosequencing, statistical association of individual TCRs with disease status, and machine learning. Typing coverage varied by locus: about 620-630 donors for A, B, C, DRB1 and DQB1; some 520 for DQA1; about 570 for DPA1; 450 to 480 for DPB1. The study profiled the T cell repertoires of about 720 subjects by immunosequencing and related them to cytomegalovirus serostatus. HLA typing included class I and class II loci at four-digit resolution. To decide whether each TCR beta V gene segment behaved as functional or pseudogenic, an earlier analysis of nearly 600 of the donors relied on high-throughput TCR beta sequencing. In a later analysis, previously published TCR beta repertoires from 670 or so donors were re-analyzed and high-resolution HLA genotyping was added so that TCR occurrence patterns could be studied. Alongside the repertoire data, information on donor age, sex, ethnicity and CMV serostatus was compiled. A later genetic analysis used genome-wide SNP genotypes for about 65% of the roughly 670 donors, treating that subset as a discovery cohort. The study aimed to test whether signatures of past pathogen exposure could be identified by cataloging public T cell receptors. Besides the first cohort of roughly 660 subjects, a separate validation cohort made up of over 95 different subjects was used. What the research found in general, with its limitations: Linkage disequilibrium might explain the correlated functional status among segregating V segments, but an unknown experimental factor could not be ruled out. Sequencing depth was assumed to be roughly uniform across donors in the presence/absence analyses, though that assumption may not hold. According to a later analysis, TCR association rates differed among HLA loci, with DRB1 alleles showing the most associated TCRs and HLA-C alleles showing the fewest. In a later analysis, most CMV-associated TCR beta chains were found to appear HLA-restricted, with HLA associations seemingly driven largely by CMV exposure. This cohort had only TCR beta chains sequenced, and the lack of alpha or paired-chain data limited which features could be detected. When HLA alleles, especially DR and DQ, strongly co-occurred, TCR associations were difficult to assign to individual alleles. Compared with equally common non-associated chains, HLA-associated TCR beta chains in a later analysis were more clonally expanded and had lower generation probabilities. Several of the top co-occurrence clusters appeared to be linked to parvovirus B19, influenza, CMV and Epstein-Barr virus, according to a later analysis. At a false discovery rate of 0.05, a later analysis linked 16,000 or so TCR beta sequences to specific HLA alleles. Broadly in line with IMGT annotations, most TCR beta V segments showed up in productive rearrangements about 87% or about 30% of the time in an earlier analysis of around 600 of the donors. An association between a missense DCLRE1C variant and V-gene and J-gene trimming of TCR beta chains was found in a later genetic analysis and replicated in an independent cohort. According to the authors, the approach could potentially be generalized to other disease states and immunological phenotypes. The earlier analysis of 450 to 700 of the donors excluded roughly 17 rarely observed V segments, including chromosome 9 orphons, because counts were too low. A further reported finding was that TCR beta sequences accurately predicted the HLA-A and HLA-B alleles for most subjects in the first cohort. A cluster of highly shared sequence variants was judged likely to represent a technical artifact of the sequencing pipeline. Some IMGT-functional V segments, including TRBV6-2 and TRBV6-3, could not be told apart with the 87-base-pair reads, so those segments were excluded. Most TCR sequences were seen in very few donors, while some public TCRs were found in many individuals. In vitro tests confirmed that a few of the cytomegalovirus-associated TCR beta chains recognize cytomegalovirus antigens. The classifier was reported to diagnose cytomegalovirus status with high specificity and sensitivity in both the original and validation cohorts. The only immune exposure information available for the cohort was CMV serostatus. HLA typing was unavailable for some donors at each locus, so association tests used only the typed subset. In a later genetic analysis, fewer N-insertions in productive TCRs were reported among donors in an Asian-associated ancestry cluster than the approximately 710-donor mean. The study gave a list of about 150 TCR beta chains associated with cytomegalovirus.

Library preparation used the immunoSEQ multiplex PCR assay. For the multiplex PCR, a mixture combining 60 forward primers for TCR Vbeta segments and 13 reverse primers for TCR Jbeta segments was used. The CDR3 region of rearranged TCR beta genes was amplified from genomic DNA by a multiplex PCR assay. The amplified TCR beta libraries were sequenced on the Illumina HiSeq System as 87-base-pair reads. Concerning the study's data processing: A later analysis counted about 80 million unique TCR beta chains across the 640 or so repertoires, and about 10 million of these chains were shared by at least two donors. To remove PCR and sequencing errors, raw reads were error-corrected and collapsed into unique sequences using a nearest-neighbor algorithm that merged closely related sequences. V, D and J gene segments were assigned by aligning CDR3 sequences to IMGT reference sequences. For a sequence to be retained, a match of at least six nucleotides was required to both a V gene segment and a J gene segment. Rearrangements were classified as productive when the CDR3 lacked stop codons and remained in frame with V and J, and all other rearrangements were classified as non-productive. CDR3 was defined according to IMGT convention as the region running from the second conserved V-encoded cysteine to the conserved J-encoded phenylalanine. In an earlier analysis of around 540 of the donors, sequences lacking an unambiguous match to a single V gene segment were excluded. An earlier analysis of about 590 of the donors classified V segments as functional when productive rearrangements were above 56.7% and as segregating when the standard deviation between donors was above 5%. To diagnose cytomegalovirus status from the catalog of TCR beta chain sequences, a statistical classification framework was built. In a later analysis, V and J genes were assigned by comparing TCR nucleotide sequences against IMGT/GENE-DB human TR gene sequences. A later analysis assigned CDR3 sequences and most-parsimonious VDJ recombination scenarios with the TCRdist pipeline. In a later analysis, every TCR beta chain was defined by the combination of its CDR3 amino acid sequence and its V-gene family, and reads without a unique V-gene family were dropped. In a later analysis, 550 to 650 highly shared, low-generation-probability nucleotide sequences were removed to address suspected cross-contamination and a sequencing artifact. A later analysis calculated a clonal expansion index for each public chain from normalized within-repertoire ranks of inferred template counts. A later analysis computed generation probabilities with a VDJ recombination model fitted to out-of-frame rearrangements, and checked the results against IGoR. A later analysis scored TCR-TCR, TCR-HLA and TCR-CMV co-occurrence with hypergeometric tests, applying a repertoire-size bias correction to TCR pairs. To estimate false discovery rates, a later analysis permuted the HLA or CMV assignments 20 times. A later analysis grouped co-occurring TCRs with DBSCAN, adding TCRdist sequence similarity when clustering within HLA-allele-positive subsets. Co-occurrence clustering excluded repertoires with fewer than 30,000 or more than 120,000 public chains, plus five with anomalous nucleotide sharing. Sourced from immuneACCESS, this table was stored by TCRdb with only in-frame sequences that have V and J called. A share of the clones is absent; for the studies checked, an unresolved V gene accounts for under half, and the remainder has no known explanation. D and trimming were read from the DNA, whereas the V and J calls and clone size are those reported in that table. The sample table records 40,000 or so clones; 66% of these occur just once. The ten largest account for roughly 18% of the sample.

V is reduced by 7 bases and J by 6 bases, leaving a spacing of 15 bases between them. The CDR3 has 14 amino acids, counting the end cysteine and phenylalanine. Only the CDR3 part of the read is kept: 42 bases, read in frame from the first base. CDR1 WNHNN and CDR2 SYGVQD are derived from the germline V gene (reference sequence). The cohort consisted of 600 to 750 healthy bone marrow donors. At the time of sampling, all cohort members were nominally healthy, though unrecorded immune exposures were likely present. The donor was CMV seropositive and was included in the group of 250 to 350 seropositive cohort members. Every donor gave a peripheral blood sample, and the peripheral blood mononuclear cells from that sample were used for TCR beta sequencing. Genomic DNA was extracted from the blood cell samples with the Qiagen DNeasy Blood Extraction Kit.

The chain joins TRBV10-1 to TRBJ1-4; TRBD1 is a possible D gene, resting on 5 matching bases. The receptor was isolated from a man in his forties or fifties in good health and CMV-seropositive. The sequenced sample consisted of PBMCs. The nucleotides are TGCGCCAGCAATCTGACAGAAAGCCATGAAAAACTGTTTTTT. The resulting protein is CASNLTESHEKLFF.